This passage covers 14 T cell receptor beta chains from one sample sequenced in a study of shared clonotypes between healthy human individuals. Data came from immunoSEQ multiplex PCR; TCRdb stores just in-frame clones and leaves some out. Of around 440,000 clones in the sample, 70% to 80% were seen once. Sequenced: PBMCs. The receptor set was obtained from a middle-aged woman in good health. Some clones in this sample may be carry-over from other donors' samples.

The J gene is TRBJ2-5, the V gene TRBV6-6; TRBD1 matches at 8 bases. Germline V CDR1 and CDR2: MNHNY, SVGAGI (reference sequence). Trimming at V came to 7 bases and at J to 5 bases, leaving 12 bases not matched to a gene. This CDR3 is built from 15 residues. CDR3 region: CASTLRGRRGETQYF. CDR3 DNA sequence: TGTGCCAGCACCCTCAGGGGGCGAAGAGGGGAGACCCAGTACTTC.

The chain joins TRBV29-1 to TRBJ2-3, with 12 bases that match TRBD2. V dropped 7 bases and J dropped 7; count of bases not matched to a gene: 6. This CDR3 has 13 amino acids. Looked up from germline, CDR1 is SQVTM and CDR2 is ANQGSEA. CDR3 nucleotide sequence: TGCAGCGCTTCTAGCGGGAGGGGGTATACGCAGTATTTT. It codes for CSASSGRGYTQYF.

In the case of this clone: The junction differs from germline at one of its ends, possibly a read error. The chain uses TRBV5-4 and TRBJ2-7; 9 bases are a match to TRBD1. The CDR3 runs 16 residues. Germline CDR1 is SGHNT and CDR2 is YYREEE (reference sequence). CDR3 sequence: CASSPGQGRSDYKQYF. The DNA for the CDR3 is TGTGCCAGCAGCCCGGGACAGGGTAGGTCGGACTACAAGCAGTACTTC.

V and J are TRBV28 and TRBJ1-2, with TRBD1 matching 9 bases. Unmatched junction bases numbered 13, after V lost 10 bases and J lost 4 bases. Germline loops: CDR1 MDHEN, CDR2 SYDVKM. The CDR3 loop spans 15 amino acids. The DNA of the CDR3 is TGTGCCATCTCATCAACAGGGGGCGAACTCTATGGCTACACCTTC. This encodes CAISSTGGELYGYTF.

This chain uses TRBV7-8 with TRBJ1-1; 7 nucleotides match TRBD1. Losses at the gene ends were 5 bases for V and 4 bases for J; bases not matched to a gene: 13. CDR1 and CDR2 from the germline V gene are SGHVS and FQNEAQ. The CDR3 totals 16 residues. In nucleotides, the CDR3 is TGTGCCAGCAGCACATACAGGGGCGAAGGGCCCACTGAAGCTTTCTTT. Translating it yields CASSTYRGEGPTEAFF.

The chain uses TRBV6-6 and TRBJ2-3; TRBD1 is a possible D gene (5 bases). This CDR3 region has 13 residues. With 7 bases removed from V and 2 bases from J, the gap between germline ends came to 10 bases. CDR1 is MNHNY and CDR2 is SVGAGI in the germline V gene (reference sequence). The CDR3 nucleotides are TGTGCCAGCAATGTGGACATCACAGATACGCAGTATTTT. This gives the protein CASNVDITDTQYF.

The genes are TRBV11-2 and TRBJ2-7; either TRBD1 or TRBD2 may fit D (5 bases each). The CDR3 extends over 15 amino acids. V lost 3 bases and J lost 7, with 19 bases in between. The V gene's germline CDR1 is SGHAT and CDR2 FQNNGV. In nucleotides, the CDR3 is TGTGCCAGCAGCTTTAGCGAGGGACGAGGGGTGGAGCAGTACTTC. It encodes CASSFSEGRGVEQYF.

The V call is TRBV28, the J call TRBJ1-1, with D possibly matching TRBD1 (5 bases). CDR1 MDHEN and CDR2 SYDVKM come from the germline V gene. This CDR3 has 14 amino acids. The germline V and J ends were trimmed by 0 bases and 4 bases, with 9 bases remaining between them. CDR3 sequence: CASSLWVRGTEAFF. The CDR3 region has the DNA TGTGCCAGCAGTTTATGGGTAAGGGGCACTGAAGCTTTCTTT.

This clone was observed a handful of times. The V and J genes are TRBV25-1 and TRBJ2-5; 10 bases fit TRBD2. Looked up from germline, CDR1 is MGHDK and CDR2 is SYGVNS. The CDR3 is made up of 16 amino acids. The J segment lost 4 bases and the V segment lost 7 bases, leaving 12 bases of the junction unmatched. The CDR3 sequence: CASNIGGSGRGETQYF. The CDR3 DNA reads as TGTGCCAGCAATATAGGGGGCAGCGGGAGGGGAGAGACCCAGTACTTC.

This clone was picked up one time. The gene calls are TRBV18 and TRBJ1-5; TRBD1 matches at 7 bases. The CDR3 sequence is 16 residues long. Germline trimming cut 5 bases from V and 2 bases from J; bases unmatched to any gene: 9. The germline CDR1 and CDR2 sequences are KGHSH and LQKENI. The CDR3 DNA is TGTGCCAGCTCAGAACAGGGGATGGTGGGCAATCAGCCCCAGCATTTT. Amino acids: CASSEQGMVGNQPQHF.

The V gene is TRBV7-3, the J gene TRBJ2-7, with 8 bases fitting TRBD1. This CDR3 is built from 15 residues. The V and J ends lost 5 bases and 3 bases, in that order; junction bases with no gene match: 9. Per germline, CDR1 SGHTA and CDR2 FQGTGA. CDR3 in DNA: TGTGCCAGCAGCCCAACCCCGACAGGGGACTACGAGCAGTACTTC. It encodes CASSPTPTGDYEQYF. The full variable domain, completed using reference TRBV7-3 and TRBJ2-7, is GAGVSQTPSNKVTEKGKYVELRCDPISGHTALYWYRQSLGQGPEFLIYFQGTGAADDSGLPNDRFFAVRPEGSVSTLKIQRTERGDSAVYLCASSPTPTGDYEQYFGPGTRLTVT.

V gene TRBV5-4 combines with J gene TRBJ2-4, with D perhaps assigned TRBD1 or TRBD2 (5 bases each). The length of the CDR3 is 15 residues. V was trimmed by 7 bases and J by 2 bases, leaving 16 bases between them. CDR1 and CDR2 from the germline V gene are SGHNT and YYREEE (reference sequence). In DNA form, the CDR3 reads TGTGCCAGCGCCTTATTAGGGGAGTCCAAAAACATTCAGTACTTC. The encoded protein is CASALLGESKNIQYF. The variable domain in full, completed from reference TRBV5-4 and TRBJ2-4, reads ETGVTQSPTHLIKTRGQQVTLRCSSQSGHNTVSWYQQALGQGPQFIFQYYREEENGRGNFPPRFSGLQFPNYSSELNVNALELDDSALYLCASALLGESKNIQYFGAGTRLSVL.

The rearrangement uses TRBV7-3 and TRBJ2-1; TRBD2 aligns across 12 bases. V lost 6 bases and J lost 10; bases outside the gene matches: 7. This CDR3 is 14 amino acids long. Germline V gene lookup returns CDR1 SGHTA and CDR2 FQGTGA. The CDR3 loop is CASRRLAGVNEQFF. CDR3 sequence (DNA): TGTGCCAGCAGGCGACTAGCGGGAGTAAACGAGCAGTTCTTC.

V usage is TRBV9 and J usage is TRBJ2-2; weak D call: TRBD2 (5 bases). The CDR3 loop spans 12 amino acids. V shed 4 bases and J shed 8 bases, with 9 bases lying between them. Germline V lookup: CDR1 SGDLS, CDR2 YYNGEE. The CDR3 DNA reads TGTGCCAGCAGCCACCCGGGGGGGGAGCTGTTTTTT. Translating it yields CASSHPGGELFF.